The table lists the clone carrying this T cell receptor beta chain with a count of one. Grouping used clinical history reported by participants in a survey and questionnaire. All recovered Cohort 3 donors got two negative PCRs, got clearance, or saw symptom resolution. The sample belongs to a study of blood T cell repertoires in COVID-19. Across the study: Both acute and convalescent COVID-19 samples were obtained from the United States, Italy and Spain. PBMCs, B-cell-depleted T cells, or T cells provided the cDNA or gDNA that made up the material.

The CDR3 is 15 residues long. V gave up 6 bases and J gave up 1 base, with 18 bases separating them. Germline CDR1 and CDR2: SQVTM and ANQGSEA. Sequencing was performed with immunoSEQ multiplex PCR; in TCRdb, only in-frame clones are kept and a portion is missing. The data contain a few hundred thousand clones, 80% to 90% of them singletons. This chain joins TRBV29-1 and TRBJ1-1, with a tentative D call TRBD1 (5 bases). The sequence was obtained from a woman between 45 and 60 years old who had recovered from COVID-19. The sequenced sample was PBMCs or T cells enriched from blood (not recorded which). The CDR3 reads CSVASDRPTNTEAFF. The CDR3 nucleotides are TGCAGCGTCGCCTCCGACAGACCGACGAACACTGAAGCTTTCTTT.